A single sample is the source of the 3 T cell receptor beta chains below, sequenced in a study of vaccination effects on CD4 cells after COVID-19. Profiling relied on immunoSEQ multiplex PCR, and the TCRdb table lists in-frame clones only, not all of them. The sample yields some 50,000 clones, about 74% seen once. It was after 10 days of culture that CD4+ T cells were isolated. This person caught SARS-CoV-2 sometime from March to December 2020, and PCR testing confirmed the infection. Participants each got two BNT162b2 or mRNA-1273 vaccine doses. What these receptors recognize is not known. The sequencing here drew on CD4+ T cells from PBMCs cultured without peptide, taken after COVID-19 vaccination. Receptors originate from a human donor who had a prior SARS-CoV-2 infection.

In this sample, this clone turned up a few times. J is TRBJ1-2 and V is TRBV7-9; unclear D gene. Germline V gene sequence: CDR1 SEHNR, CDR2 FQNEAQ (reference sequence). This CDR3 region has 13 residues. Trimming stripped 5 bases from V and 10 bases from J, with 17 bases between. CDR3 bases: TGTGCCAGCAGCCCCACCGTCGGCGGATCCTACACCTTC. Translated, it gives CASSPTVGGSYTF.

The chain links TRBV24-1 to TRBJ2-1; tentative D call: TRBD2 (6 bases). Trimming cost V 4 bases and J 1 base, with 19 bases left between them. The CDR3 has 18 residues. Germline V gene sequence: CDR1 KGHDR, CDR2 SFDVKD. Written as DNA, the CDR3 is TGTGCCACCAGTGACTCCCGCGTTGGCGGGAAATCCTACAATGAGCAGTTCTTC. Its protein product is CATSDSRVGGKSYNEQFF.

The chain couples TRBV5-4 to TRBJ2-5, with D perhaps matching TRBD1 (6 bases). CDR1 and CDR2 (germline): SGHNT, YYREEE (reference sequence). V lost 0 bases and J 1 base, leaving 19 bases between the germline ends. The CDR3 loop spans 18 amino acids. CDR3 amino acids: CASSLAPNRVRAQETQYF. The CDR3 nucleotides read TGTGCCAGCAGCTTGGCTCCCAACAGGGTGCGCGCCCAAGAGACCCAGTACTTC.